The next 13 T cell receptor beta chains were all read from a single sample in a study of T cells in Graves' hyperthyroidism and ophthalmopathy. Amplification of TCR beta CDR3 regions used RNA as the template. The study used the HTBI primer set for a first-round RT-PCR of the TCR CDR3. TCRdb re-called the multiplex PCR reads with MiXCR, one entry per CDR3 protein. The data show approximately 250,000 distinct CDR3 sequences, with over 20% seen just once and roughly 32% held by the top ten. Sequenced: blood. These receptors all come from a woman aged 40-49 years with Graves' ophthalmopathy.

This clonotype has a count of ten or more. The chain couples TRBV2 to TRBJ2-4, with 8 bases lining up with TRBD1. Germline V gene sequence: CDR1 SNHLY, CDR2 FYNNEI. The CDR3 contains 14 residues. V lost 8 bases and J lost 0; bases outside the gene matches: 3. CDR3 region: CASGGQGAKNIQYF. DNA of the CDR3: TGTGCCAGCGGAGGACAGGGAGCCAAAAACATTCAGTACTTC.

The chain joins TRBV19 to TRBJ1-5; 10 nucleotides line up with TRBD1. CDR1 and CDR2 (germline): LNHDA, SQIVND (reference sequence). V was pared by 4 bases and J by 5 bases, with 5 bases of the junction left unmatched. The CDR3 runs to 15 residues. The CDR3 protein is CASSKLTGGDQPQHF. In DNA form, the CDR3 reads TGTGCCAGTAGTAAACTGACAGGGGGCGATCAGCCCCAGCATTTT.

This clonotype was counted at least ten times. The genes are TRBV25-1 and TRBJ1-5; 8 bases are shared with TRBD1. With 8 bases clipped from V and 1 base from J, the junction kept 16 bases outside the gene matches. This CDR3 has 18 amino acids. Per the germline V gene, CDR1 is MGHDK and CDR2 is SYGVNS. Here the CDR3 reads CASFPGQERFKSNQPQHF. The CDR3 DNA sequence: TGTGCCAGCTTTCCGGGACAGGAGCGTTTTAAAAGCAATCAGCCCCAGCATTTT. Based on the CDR3 plus reference TRBV25-1 and TRBJ1-5, the full variable domain is EADIYQTPRYLVIGTGKKITLECSQTMGHDKMYWYQQDPGMELHLIHYSYGVNSTEKGDLSSESTVSRIRTEHFPLTLESARPSHTSQYLCASFPGQERFKSNQPQHFGDGTRLSIL.

The table lists this clonotype with many counts. The J gene is TRBJ2-5, the V gene TRBV27; D perhaps matches TRBD1 (5 bases). Trimming took 4 bases from V and 3 from J, leaving 9 bases between them. Germline CDR1 MNHEY, CDR2 SMNVEV (reference sequence). The CDR3 covers 13 residues. CDR3 in amino acids: CASSWGGEETQYF. The CDR3 nucleotides are TGTGCCAGCAGTTGGGGCGGTGAAGAGACCCAGTACTTC.

This chain uses TRBV6-1 with TRBJ2-7; D gene uncertain. CDR3 length: 14 amino acids. Germline lookup yields CDR1 MNHNS and CDR2 SASEGT. Trimming took 6 bases from V and 6 from J, leaving 18 bases between them. Here the CDR3 DNA reads TGTGCCAGCAGGAGAACAAGGTTGGTCTCCGAGCAGTACTTC. It is translated as CASRRTRLVSEQYF.

This clonotype was observed many times. The V gene is TRBV6-1, the J gene TRBJ1-1; TRBD1 might be the D (6 bases). Between the trimmed V and J ends, which lost 0 bases and 7 bases, there was a span of 21 bases. The CDR3 extends over 17 amino acids. CDR1 and CDR2 (germline): MNHNS, SASEGT. CDR3 DNA: TGTGCCAGCAGTGAAGCAGGGGACGCCGGGACAAATATTGAAGCTTTCTTT. As protein: CASSEAGDAGTNIEAFF.

The chain joins TRBV12-3 or TRBV12-4 to TRBJ1-1, with a possible D match to TRBD1 (6 bases). Trimming removed 0 bases from V and 11 bases from J, with 13 bases in between. This CDR3 has 13 amino acids. The CDR3 bases are TGTGCCAGCAGTTTAGCAATGGACAGAACGGCTTTCTTT. Residues: CASSLAMDRTAFF.

This clonotype has ten or more counts. V usage is TRBV7-9 and J usage is TRBJ2-7; D could derive from TRBD1 or TRBD2 (5 bases each). CDR3 length equals 14 residues. V shed 1 base and J shed 4 bases, with 11 bases lying between them. CDR1 is SEHNR, CDR2 FQNEAQ, per germline (reference sequence). Here the CDR3 reads CASSLGGRLYEQYF. Here the CDR3 DNA reads TGTGCCAGCAGCTTAGGGGGACGGCTATACGAGCAGTACTTC.

At least ten counts were recorded for this clonotype. The chain recombines TRBV6-1 with TRBJ2-2, with 9 bases lining up with TRBD1. This CDR3 is built from 14 residues. Per the germline V gene, CDR1 is MNHNS and CDR2 is SASEGT. J was trimmed by 4 bases and V by 11 bases; bases with no gene match: 8. The CDR3 spells CAAQGALTTGELFF. DNA for the CDR3: TGTGCCGCACAGGGGGCCCTGACCACCGGGGAGCTGTTTTTT.

The J gene is TRBJ2-3, the V gene TRBV20-1, with TRBD2 matching 8 bases. Losses at the gene ends were 6 bases for V and 4 bases for J; bases not matched to a gene: 12. CDR3 size: 15 residues. CDR1 and CDR2 (germline): DFQATT, SNEGSKA (reference sequence). The CDR3 DNA sequence: TGCAGTGCGACCGGACTAGCCTCCGCGCCAGATACGCAGTATTTT. Its translation: CSATGLASAPDTQYF.

The rearrangement links TRBV6-5 to TRBJ1-1; D may be TRBD1 (6 bases). Germline CDR1 MNHEY, CDR2 SVGAGI. This CDR3 has 16 amino acids. Trimming removed 4 bases from V and 6 bases from J, with 21 bases in between. The CDR3 DNA is TGTGCCAGCAGTTCCTACGAGGGGGGGCGCGATCCTGAAGCTTTCTTT. Protein sequence: CASSSYEGGRDPEAFF.

This clonotype was detected ten times or more. This rearrangement joins TRBV15 to TRBJ2-2; D might be TRBD1 (6 bases). Germline V gene sequence: CDR1 LNHNV, CDR2 YYDKDF (reference sequence). V was pared by 0 bases and J by 1 base, with 6 bases between. The CDR3 loop spans 15 amino acids. This CDR3 is CATSREGGNTGELFF. DNA for the CDR3: TGTGCCACCAGCAGAGAAGGGGGGAACACCGGGGAGCTGTTTTTT.

In this sample, this clonotype turned up many times. This chain joins TRBV28 and TRBJ2-2; 8 nucleotides align to TRBD1. There are 16 residues in the CDR3. Per germline, CDR1 MDHEN and CDR2 SYDVKM. Trimming took 5 bases from V and 0 from J; bases not matched to a gene: 5. The CDR3 sequence: CASSRGQGTNTGELFF. Here the CDR3 DNA reads TGTGCCAGCAGTCGTGGACAGGGAACGAACACCGGGGAGCTGTTTTTT.